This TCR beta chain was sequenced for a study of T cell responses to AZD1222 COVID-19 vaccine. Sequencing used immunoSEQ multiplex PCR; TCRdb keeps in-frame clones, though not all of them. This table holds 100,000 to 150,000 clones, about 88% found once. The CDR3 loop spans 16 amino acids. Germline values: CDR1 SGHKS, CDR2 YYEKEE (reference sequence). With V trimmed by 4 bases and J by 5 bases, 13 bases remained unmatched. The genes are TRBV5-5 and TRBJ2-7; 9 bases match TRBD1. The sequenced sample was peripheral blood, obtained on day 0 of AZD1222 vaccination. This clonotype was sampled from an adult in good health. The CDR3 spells CASSSNKGQGWHEQYF. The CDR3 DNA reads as TGTGCCAGCAGCAGCAACAAGGGACAGGGTTGGCACGAGCAGTACTTC.